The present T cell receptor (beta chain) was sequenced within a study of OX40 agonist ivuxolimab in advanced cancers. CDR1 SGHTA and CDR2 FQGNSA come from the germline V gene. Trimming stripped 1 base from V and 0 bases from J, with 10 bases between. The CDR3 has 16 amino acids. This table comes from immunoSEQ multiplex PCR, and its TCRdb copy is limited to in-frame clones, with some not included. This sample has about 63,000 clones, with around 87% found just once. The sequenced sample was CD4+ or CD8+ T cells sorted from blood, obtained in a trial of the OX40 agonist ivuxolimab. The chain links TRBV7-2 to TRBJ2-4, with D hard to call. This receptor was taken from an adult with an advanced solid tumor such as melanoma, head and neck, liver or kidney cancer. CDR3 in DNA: TGTGCCAGCAGCTTAGGGTTGTGGGCAGCCAAAAACATTCAGTACTTC. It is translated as CASSLGLWAAKNIQYF.